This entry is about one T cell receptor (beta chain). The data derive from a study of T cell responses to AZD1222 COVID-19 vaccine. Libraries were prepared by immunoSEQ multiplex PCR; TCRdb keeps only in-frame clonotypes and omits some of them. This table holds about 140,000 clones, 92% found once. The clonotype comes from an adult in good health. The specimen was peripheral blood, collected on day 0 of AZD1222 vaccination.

CDR3 sequence (DNA): TGTGCCAGCAGCTACCCGACAGGGAACACTGAAGCTTTCTTT. Protein product: CASSYPTGNTEAFF. J is TRBJ1-1 and V is TRBV5-6; tentative D call: TRBD1 (6 bases). The CDR3 spans 14 residues. Trimming left V 3 bases short and J 1 base short, with 10 bases between. Per the germline V gene, CDR1 is SGHDT and CDR2 is YYEEEE.